A single sample is the source of the 32 T cell receptor beta chains below, sequenced in a study of Graves' ophthalmopathy and Graves' hyperthyroidism. Beta-chain TCR CDR3 regions were amplified from RNA transcripts. HTBI-primed RT-PCR formed the first round, and a multiplex PCR formed the second. TCRdb re-analysed the multiplex PCR reads in MiXCR, keeping a single row per CDR3 protein. This table holds some 1.1 million distinct CDR3 sequences, 36% found once. Sequencing was carried out using peripheral blood or thyroid tissue (not recorded which). These receptors were taken from an adult man with Graves' hyperthyroidism.

The chain uses TRBV4-1 and TRBJ1-1, with TRBD1 as a possible D gene (5 bases). Germline-derived CDR1 and CDR2 are MGHRA and YSYEKL. V lost 0 bases and J lost 7, with 12 bases in between. The CDR3 runs 14 residues. DNA for the CDR3: TGCGCCAGCAGCCAAGACCCGGGGGGGATTGAAGCTTTCTTT. Amino acid sequence: CASSQDPGGIEAFF.

V gene TRBV28 combines with J gene TRBJ1-1; 11 positions match TRBD1. Germline-derived CDR1 and CDR2 are MDHEN and SYDVKM. V gave up 7 bases and J gave up 4 bases; unmatched junction bases: 8. The CDR3 has 15 residues. This CDR3 is CASNRDRGGFTEAFF. DNA for the CDR3: TGTGCCAGCAACCGGGACAGGGGGGGTTTCACTGAAGCTTTCTTT.

This clonotype was counted at least ten times. Germline is not matched at one junction end, which may reflect a read error. This chain connects TRBV29-1 to TRBJ1-4; no clear D gene. The CDR3 totals 13 residues. Germline-derived CDR1 and CDR2 are SQVTM and ANQGSEA. The CDR3 DNA reads TGCAGCGTTGAACCAGTTTCGGCGAAGGGCCTTGTTTTT. Translation: CSVEPVSAKGLVF. The whole variable domain, remainder taken from reference TRBV29-1 and TRBJ1-4, is SAVISQKPSRDICQRGTSLTIQCQVDSQVTMMFWYRQQPGQSLTLIATANQGSEATYESGFVIDKFPISRPNLTFSTLTVSNMSPEDSSIYLCSVEPVSAKGLVFGSGTQLSVL.

Many counts were recorded for this clonotype. The J gene is TRBJ2-7, the V gene TRBV10-3, with D perhaps TRBD2 (7 bases). CDR1 is ENHRY and CDR2 is SYGVKD in the germline V gene. This CDR3 has 17 residues. V was clipped by 4 bases and J by 2 bases, with 21 bases between them. The CDR3, as DNA: TGTGCCATCAGTGGGGGGCAGGTAGCGGGTCCTACCTACGAGCAGTACTTC. It codes for CAISGGQVAGPTYEQYF.

This clonotype was seen many times. The gene calls are TRBV12-3 or TRBV12-4 and TRBJ1-1, with D perhaps matching TRBD1 (5 bases). This CDR3 is 14 amino acids long. V was pared by 3 bases and J by 1 base, with 9 bases between. As DNA, the CDR3 is TGTGCCAGCAGTTTGGCAGGGCCGAACACTGAAGCTTTCTTT. Its translation is CASSLAGPNTEAFF.

The CDR3 DNA sequence: TGTGCCAGCAGTGAACGGACAGGGTCACCGGGACAGCCCCAGCATTTT. This sequence encodes CASSERTGSPGQPQHF. This sequence joins TRBV6-1 and TRBJ1-5; 8 nucleotides agree with TRBD1. J gave up 7 bases and V 2 bases, and 10 bases lay outside the gene matches. CDR3 size: 16 residues. In germline, CDR1 is MNHNS, CDR2 SASEGT.

The genes are TRBV10-2 and TRBJ2-7, with 15 bases fitting TRBD2. J gave up 6 bases and V 4 bases, and 10 bases lay outside the gene matches. The CDR3 spans 17 residues. Germline CDR1 and CDR2: WSHSY and SAAADI. CDR3 sequence: CASSAGLAGGPQGEQYF. DNA of the CDR3: TGCGCCAGCAGTGCCGGACTAGCGGGAGGGCCTCAGGGCGAGCAGTACTTC.

J is TRBJ2-6 and V is TRBV29-1, with TRBD1 matching 8 bases. Trimming at V came to 7 bases and at J to 11 bases, leaving 13 bases not matched to a gene. Looked up from germline, CDR1 is SQVTM and CDR2 is ANQGSEA. The CDR3 has 14 amino acids. The CDR3 nucleotides are TGCAGCGGTGGACAGGGAATTGGGACCTACGTCCTGACTTTC. It yields the protein CSGGQGIGTYVLTF.

Worth noting for this clonotype: A clone one base away is much larger, so this may be a read error. The chain combines TRBV20-1 with TRBJ2-7; no definite D call. This CDR3 has 10 amino acids. From germline, CDR1 is DFQATT and CDR2 SNEGSKA (reference sequence). CDR3 in amino acids: CSALLHERYF. CDR3 sequence (DNA): TGCAGTGCACTTCTCCACGAGCGGTACTTC.

This clonotype was counted a few times. The chain couples TRBV6-5 to TRBJ1-5; D unresolved. The CDR3 totals 13 residues. Trimming pared 5 bases from V and 9 bases from J, leaving 14 bases between. CDR1 and CDR2 (germline): MNHEY, SVGAGI. In nucleotides, the CDR3 is TGTGCCAGCAGTGCCGGGCCCTCGGGGCCCCAGCATTTT. Translating it yields CASSAGPSGPQHF.

The sample holds many counts of this clonotype. J is TRBJ1-2 and V is TRBV29-1; TRBD1 might be the D (5 bases). Trimming shortened V by 1 base and J by 6 bases, and 9 bases separated the two germline ends. Germline CDR1 SQVTM, CDR2 ANQGSEA. This CDR3 has 12 amino acids. This CDR3 reads CSVEVGVHGYTF. For the CDR3, the DNA is TGCAGCGTTGAAGTGGGGGTCCATGGCTACACCTTC.

This clonotype came up many times. This rearrangement joins TRBV7-9 to TRBJ2-5; D ambiguous. The CDR3 contains 13 residues. V was trimmed by 3 bases and J by 2 bases, leaving 7 bases between them. Germline CDR1 is SEHNR and CDR2 is FQNEAQ (reference sequence). CDR3 residues: CASSFFSQETQYF. The DNA for the CDR3 is TGTGCCAGCAGCTTTTTCAGTCAAGAGACCCAGTACTTC.

This clonotype was seen a single time. The rearrangement uses TRBV2 and TRBJ1-2; unclear D gene. This CDR3 spans 15 amino acids. Trimming stripped 0 bases from V and 4 bases from J, with 12 bases between. Germline lookup yields CDR1 SNHLY and CDR2 FYNNEI. Here the CDR3 DNA reads TGTGCCAGCAGTGAAGCGCTTAGGGTCGGCTATGGCTACACCTTC. Its translation is CASSEALRVGYGYTF.

A note on this clonotype: Just one base apart from a much larger clone, this may be a read error. This chain uses TRBV10-1 with TRBJ2-7, with D hard to call. CDR1 WNHNN and CDR2 SYGVQD come from the germline V gene (reference sequence). Trimming removed 10 bases from V and 3 bases from J, with 16 bases in between. There are 13 residues in the CDR3. The CDR3 DNA is TGCGCCAACAGCCCTTCCGGGCTCTACGAGCAGTACTTC. Translation gives CANSPSGLYEQYF.

About this clonotype itself: A much larger clonotype is one base distant, so this may be a read error. The final CDR3 position lacks the conserved phenylalanine or tryptophan, pointing to a likely read error. V is TRBV29-1 and J is TRBJ1-1, with 7 bases aligning to TRBD1. Trimming took 3 bases from V and 4 from J; bases not matched to a gene: 2. CDR3 length: 12 amino acids. Germline V gene lookup returns CDR1 SQVTM and CDR2 ANQGSEA. The CDR3 DNA follows: TGCAGCGTTGACAGGGGGGTCACTGAAGCTTTCTCT. Its protein product is CSVDRGVTEAFS.

This clonotype came up a few times. This chain connects TRBV13 to TRBJ1-2; D remains ambiguous. The CDR3 is 15 amino acids. Between the trimmed V and J ends, which lost 1 base and 0 bases, there was a span of 9 bases. Per the germline V gene, CDR1 is PRHDT and CDR2 is FYEKMQ (reference sequence). CDR3: CASSLDGLANYGYTF. DNA of the CDR3: TGTGCCAGCAGCTTAGACGGATTAGCTAACTATGGCTACACCTTC.

The chain joins TRBV7-9 to TRBJ2-5, with TRBD1 matching 7 bases. The CDR3 covers 15 residues. V lost 5 bases and J lost 2; bases outside the gene matches: 8. In germline, CDR1 is SEHNR, CDR2 FQNEAQ (reference sequence). The CDR3 loop is CASSPDAGGQETQYF. CDR3 sequence (DNA): TGTGCCAGCAGCCCCGACGCAGGGGGACAAGAGACCCAGTACTTC.

J is TRBJ1-1 and V is TRBV5-1; D perhaps matches TRBD1 (5 bases). Trimming pared 4 bases from V and 2 bases from J, leaving 15 bases between. Germline V gives CDR1 SGHRS, CDR2 YFSETQ. CDR3 length: 15 amino acids. For the CDR3, the DNA is TGCGCCAGCAGCCCTAGACCCACAGGTAACACTGAAGCTTTCTTT. This codes for CASSPRPTGNTEAFF.

This clonotype occurred many times. CDR3 coding DNA: TGTGCCAGCAGCAGGGGCATAGAGACCCAGTACTTC. This gives the protein CASSRGIETQYF. The chain is built from TRBV2 and TRBJ2-5; D possibly corresponds to TRBD1 (6 bases). Per the germline V gene, CDR1 is SNHLY and CDR2 is FYNNEI. The CDR3 has 12 residues. V was clipped by 6 bases and J by 4 bases, with 9 bases between them.

This clonotype has more than one count but fewer than ten. This chain joins TRBV20-1 and TRBJ2-5, with 8 bases lining up with TRBD2. CDR1 and CDR2 from the germline V gene are DFQATT and SNEGSKA (reference sequence). With V trimmed by 6 bases and J by 5 bases, 8 bases remained unmatched. There are 13 residues in the CDR3. CDR3 sequence: CSANPGGAETQYF. The CDR3 region has the DNA TGCAGTGCCAACCCCGGGGGGGCGGAGACCCAGTACTTC.

The chain combines TRBV20-1 with TRBJ1-2; D perhaps matches TRBD1 (5 bases). V lost 5 bases to trimming and J lost 6 bases, with 19 bases between them. The CDR3 is 14 amino acids. Germline CDR1 is DFQATT and CDR2 is SNEGSKA (reference sequence). CDR3 residues: CSAAGTFYTHGYTF. DNA of the CDR3: TGCAGTGCTGCCGGGACGTTCTATACGCATGGCTACACCTTC.

V and J are TRBV7-2 and TRBJ2-5; no clear D. CDR3 length equals 14 residues. Trimming removed 1 base at V and 7 bases at J, with 13 bases between. CDR1 is SGHTA and CDR2 is FQGNSA in the germline V gene. CDR3 loop: CASSLVGQRWTQYF. The CDR3 DNA is TGTGCCAGCAGCTTAGTCGGCCAACGCTGGACCCAGTACTTC.

This clonotype was seen repeatedly, ten times or more. The J gene is TRBJ2-6, the V gene TRBV4-1; the D is unclear. V shed 6 bases and J shed 1 base, with 10 bases lying between them. Per germline, CDR1 MGHRA and CDR2 YSYEKL. The CDR3 totals 15 residues. The CDR3 region is CASSYPLSGANVLTF. CDR3 coding DNA: TGCGCCAGCAGTTATCCGCTATCTGGGGCCAACGTCCTGACTTTC.

This clonotype came up many times. V usage is TRBV29-1 and J usage is TRBJ2-5, with D unclear. The CDR3 has 15 residues. V lost 0 bases and J 5 bases, leaving 16 bases between the germline ends. The V gene's germline CDR1 is SQVTM and CDR2 ANQGSEA. The CDR3 DNA follows: TGCAGCGTTGAAGAAGCGTCCTACGTTGGCGAGACCCAGTACTTC. Residues: CSVEEASYVGETQYF.

The table lists this clonotype with many counts. The CDR3 loop reads CASSEYVTGEQGYTF. The CDR3 nucleotides are TGTGCCAGCAGTGAATATGTAACAGGGGAACAAGGCTACACCTTC. This sequence joins TRBV25-1 and TRBJ1-2; 7 bases map to TRBD1. CDR1 MGHDK and CDR2 SYGVNS come from the germline V gene. The V and J ends lost 0 bases and 8 bases, in that order; junction bases with no gene match: 9. The CDR3 runs 15 residues.

As regards this clonotype: This may stem from a read error, because a much larger clone lies one nucleotide away. CDR3 sequence: CASSLDGFYHGYTF. DNA for the CDR3: TGCGCCAGCAGCCTGGATGGTTTTTACCATGGCTACACCTTC. The chain is built from TRBV5-1 and TRBJ1-2; unclear D gene. This CDR3 is built from 14 residues. V was clipped by 4 bases and J by 6 bases, with 16 bases between them. Per germline, CDR1 SGHRS and CDR2 YFSETQ.

The chain carries TRBV24-1 and TRBJ2-5; D is uncertain. This CDR3 has 13 residues. Germline V gives CDR1 KGHDR, CDR2 SFDVKD. V was trimmed by 1 base and J by 9 bases, leaving 11 bases between them. The CDR3 sequence is CATSDFHGQPQYF. The CDR3 DNA sequence: TGTGCCACCAGTGATTTTCACGGCCAGCCCCAGTACTTC.

This clonotype was seen a few times. A much bigger clone sits one base away, suggesting this may be a read error. J is TRBJ2-7 and V is TRBV7-2; 11 nucleotides match TRBD1. Trimming cost V 1 base and J 3 bases; bases outside gene matches: 2. There are 15 residues in the CDR3. Germline loops: CDR1 SGHTA, CDR2 FQGNSA. The DNA for the CDR3 is TGTGCCAGCAGCTTAGGGACAGGGGGCGACTACGAGCAGTACTTC. It specifies CASSLGTGGDYEQYF. Looking up the rest from reference TRBV7-2 and TRBJ2-7 gives the full variable domain: GAGVSQSPSNKVTEKGKDVELRCDPISGHTALYWYRQSLGQGLEFLIYFQGNSAPDKSGLPSDRFSAERTGGSVSTLTIQRTQQEDSAVYLCASSLGTGGDYEQYFGPGTRLTVT.

With respect to this clonotype: A much larger clone differs from this one at a single base, so this may be a read error. This chain links TRBV7-9 with TRBJ1-1; D unresolved. CDR3 size: 14 residues. V shed 4 bases and J shed 2 bases, with 11 bases lying between them. In germline, CDR1 is SEHNR, CDR2 FQNEAQ (reference sequence). The CDR3 nucleotides read TGTGCCAGCAGCTGGTACTGGGGTAACACTGAAGCTTTCTTT. Translating gives CASSWYWGNTEAFF.

This chain connects TRBV7-2 to TRBJ2-5; 13 positions agree with TRBD2. With 6 bases clipped from V and 3 bases from J, the junction kept 4 bases outside the gene matches. CDR3 size: 15 residues. Per the germline V gene, CDR1 is SGHTA and CDR2 is FQGNSA. CDR3 DNA sequence: TGTGCCAGCAGGACGGGACTAGCGGGAAAAGAGACCCAGTACTTC. It yields the protein CASRTGLAGKETQYF. Based on the CDR3 plus reference TRBV7-2 and TRBJ2-5, the full variable domain is GAGVSQSPSNKVTEKGKDVELRCDPISGHTALYWYRQSLGQGLEFLIYFQGNSAPDKSGLPSDRFSAERTGGSVSTLTIQRTQQEDSAVYLCASRTGLAGKETQYFGPGTRLLVL.

A word on this clonotype: With a much larger clone just one base away, this may be a read error. The chain carries TRBV5-1 and TRBJ1-2; 7 bases match TRBD1. Germline V gives CDR1 SGHRS, CDR2 YFSETQ. This CDR3 region has 16 residues. Germline trimming cut 3 bases from V and 5 bases from J; bases unmatched to any gene: 13. The CDR3 coding sequence is TGCGCCAGCAGCTCAGCCCCCACAGGGGTAGTATATGGCTACACCTTC. Translation gives CASSSAPTGVVYGYTF.

The chain combines TRBV12-3 or TRBV12-4 with TRBJ1-1; 7 nucleotides agree with TRBD1. The CDR3 length is 15 residues. V was clipped by 5 bases and J by 1 base; unmatched bases: 7. Here the CDR3 reads CASSPPGGRNTEAFF. In DNA, the CDR3 is TGTGCCAGCAGTCCCCCAGGGGGTAGGAACACTGAAGCTTTCTTT.